The rows below give T cell receptor beta chains drawn from one sample of a study of blood T cell repertoires in COVID-19. The method was immunoSEQ multiplex PCR; TCRdb's version includes in-frame clones alone and lacks a portion of them. The repertoire holds some 78,000 clones, about four fifths seen once, with roughly 3.5% in the top ten. Sample: peripheral blood. These receptors originate from a man aged 50 or older with acute or convalescent COVID-19. Both conserved end residues are part of each CDR3. A D gene is named only where the DNA matches it firmly. The size entry is marked missing in some rows and otherwise reads once, few, many or a size class.

clone_size: NA; cdr3_length: 12; v_call: TRBV28; j_call: TRBJ1-1; d_call: NA; cdr3_aa: CASSLAIRGAFF; cdr3_nt: TGTGCCAGCAGTTTAGCTATCAGGGGAGCTTTCTTT
clone_size: NA; cdr3_length: 14; v_call: TRBV10-1; j_call: TRBJ1-1; d_call: TRBD1; cdr3_aa: CASSEGQGNTEAFF; cdr3_nt: TGCGCCAGCAGTGAGGGACAGGGGAACACTGAAGCTTTCTTT
clone_size: few; cdr3_length: 15; v_call: TRBV7-2; j_call: TRBJ2-1; d_call: NA; cdr3_aa: CASSFEVAGYNEQFF; cdr3_nt: TGTGCCAGCAGCTTTGAGGTAGCCGGATACAATGAGCAGTTCTTC
clone_size: NA; cdr3_length: 18; v_call: TRBV19; j_call: TRBJ1-2; d_call: NA; cdr3_aa: CASRNEGRTSPFNYGYTF; cdr3_nt: TGTGCCAGTAGAAACGAGGGCCGGACGTCTCCCTTTAACTATGGCTACACCTTC
clone_size: NA; cdr3_length: 16; v_call: TRBV2; j_call: TRBJ1-3; d_call: NA; cdr3_aa: CASTQLGANSGNTIYF; cdr3_nt: TGTGCCAGCACCCAACTGGGGGCTAACTCTGGAAACACCATATATTTT
clone_size: NA; cdr3_length: 15; v_call: TRBV5-5; j_call: TRBJ2-2; d_call: NA; cdr3_aa: CASSFPRLNTGELFF; cdr3_nt: TGTGCCAGCAGCTTCCCGAGGCTGAACACCGGGGAGCTGTTTTTT
clone_size: NA; cdr3_length: 14; v_call: TRBV7-6; j_call: TRBJ1-2; d_call: NA; cdr3_aa: CASSTIRDIDGYTF; cdr3_nt: TGTGCCAGCAGCACAATCCGGGACATTGATGGCTACACCTTC
clone_size: many; cdr3_length: 15; v_call: TRBV6-6; j_call: TRBJ2-2; d_call: NA; cdr3_aa: CASTLRTANTGELFF; cdr3_nt: TGTGCCAGCACCCTTAGAACCGCGAACACCGGGGAGCTGTTTTTT
clone_size: NA; cdr3_length: 17; v_call: TRBV19; j_call: TRBJ1-5; d_call: NA; cdr3_aa: CASSIDPGGYNNQPQHF; cdr3_nt: TGTGCCAGTAGTATAGATCCTGGCGGGTATAACAATCAGCCCCAGCATTTT
clone_size: NA; cdr3_length: 16; v_call: TRBV5-4; j_call: TRBJ1-3; d_call: NA; cdr3_aa: CASSLGGRTSGNTIYF; cdr3_nt: TGTGCCAGCAGCTTGGGGGGGAGGACATCTGGAAACACCATATATTTT
clone_size: NA; cdr3_length: 16; v_call: TRBV9; j_call: TRBJ2-5; d_call: NA; cdr3_aa: CASSVTPATNQETQYF; cdr3_nt: TGTGCCAGCAGCGTAACGCCCGCCACAAACCAAGAGACCCAGTACTTC
clone_size: NA; cdr3_length: 15; v_call: TRBV7-2; j_call: TRBJ1-2; d_call: TRBD1; cdr3_aa: CASSAGQGRTYGYTF; cdr3_nt: TGTGCCAGCAGCGCCGGACAGGGGAGGACCTATGGCTACACCTTC
clone_size: NA; cdr3_length: 15; v_call: TRBV7-6; j_call: TRBJ1-5; d_call: NA; cdr3_aa: CASSLVAGLNQPQHF; cdr3_nt: TGTGCCAGCAGCTTAGTTGCAGGGCTCAATCAGCCCCAGCATTTT
clone_size: NA; cdr3_length: 16; v_call: TRBV27; j_call: TRBJ2-1; d_call: NA; cdr3_aa: CASITHPGSGIDEQFF; cdr3_nt: TGTGCCAGCATCACCCACCCGGGATCTGGAATCGATGAGCAGTTCTTC
clone_size: NA; cdr3_length: 13; v_call: TRBV7-9; j_call: TRBJ2-7; d_call: NA; cdr3_aa: CASSSRETGEQYF; cdr3_nt: TGTGCCAGCAGCTCCAGGGAAACGGGCGAGCAGTACTTC
clone_size: NA; cdr3_length: 18; v_call: TRBV11-2; j_call: TRBJ2-7; d_call: TRBD1; cdr3_aa: CASSLDRSSGTGGYEQYF; cdr3_nt: TGTGCCAGCAGCTTAGATCGGAGCTCCGGGACAGGGGGCTACGAGCAGTACTTC
clone_size: NA; cdr3_length: 19; v_call: TRBV7-8; j_call: TRBJ2-4; d_call: TRBD2; cdr3_aa: CASSFAEVAGALAKNIQYF; cdr3_nt: TGTGCCAGCAGCTTCGCAGAGGTAGCGGGGGCACTAGCCAAAAACATTCAGTACTTC
clone_size: NA; cdr3_length: 15; v_call: TRBV11-2; j_call: TRBJ2-4; d_call: NA; cdr3_aa: CASRQLQGVKNIQYF; cdr3_nt: TGTGCCAGCAGACAATTACAGGGAGTCAAAAACATTCAGTACTTC
clone_size: NA; cdr3_length: 16; v_call: TRBV29-1; j_call: TRBJ1-2; d_call: NA; cdr3_aa: CSVEDPRQVEAYGYTF; cdr3_nt: TGCAGCGTTGAAGATCCCAGACAGGTAGAGGCCTATGGCTACACCTTC
clone_size: NA; cdr3_length: 17; v_call: TRBV5-1; j_call: TRBJ2-2; d_call: TRBD1; cdr3_aa: CASTRGEGQGNAGELFF; cdr3_nt: TGCGCCAGCACCCGAGGTGAGGGACAGGGCAACGCCGGGGAGCTGTTTTTT
clone_size: NA; cdr3_length: 14; v_call: TRBV5-6; j_call: TRBJ2-7; d_call: TRBD2; cdr3_aa: CASSGGVGSYEQYF; cdr3_nt: TGTGCCAGCAGTGGGGGGGTCGGCTCCTACGAGCAGTACTTC
clone_size: once; cdr3_length: 15; v_call: TRBV7-8; j_call: TRBJ1-4; d_call: TRBD1; cdr3_aa: CASSQTRTGNEKLFF; cdr3_nt: TGTGCCAGCAGCCAGACCCGGACAGGGAATGAAAAACTGTTTTTT
clone_size: NA; cdr3_length: 16; v_call: TRBV7-8; j_call: TRBJ1-1; d_call: TRBD1; cdr3_aa: CASSLGKGGGNTEAFF; cdr3_nt: TGTGCCAGCAGCTTAGGAAAAGGGGGCGGGAACACTGAAGCTTTCTTT
clone_size: NA; cdr3_length: 13; v_call: TRBV28; j_call: TRBJ2-7; d_call: TRBD2; cdr3_aa: CASFGGGNFEQYF; cdr3_nt: TGTGCCAGCTTCGGGGGGGGAAATTTCGAGCAGTACTTC
clone_size: NA; cdr3_length: 13; v_call: TRBV5-1; j_call: TRBJ2-2; d_call: NA; cdr3_aa: CASTPQGTGELFF; cdr3_nt: TGCGCCAGCACCCCACAGGGTACCGGGGAGCTGTTTTTT
clone_size: NA; cdr3_length: 15; v_call: TRBV5-1; j_call: TRBJ2-1; d_call: TRBD2; cdr3_aa: CASSLAGGLNNEQFF; cdr3_nt: TGCGCCAGCAGCTTAGCGGGGGGGCTTAACAATGAGCAGTTCTTC
clone_size: few; cdr3_length: 15; v_call: TRBV24-1; j_call: TRBJ2-1; d_call: TRBD2; cdr3_aa: CATSDRAGSLDEQFF; cdr3_nt: TGTGCCACCAGTGACCGAGCGGGGTCCCTAGATGAGCAGTTCTTC
clone_size: NA; cdr3_length: 17; v_call: TRBV6-2/TRBV6-3; j_call: TRBJ1-5; d_call: NA; cdr3_aa: CASSYPPWGGSNQPQHF; cdr3_nt: TGTGCCAGCAGTTACCCCCCTTGGGGGGGGAGCAATCAGCCCCAGCATTTT
clone_size: once; cdr3_length: 15; v_call: TRBV7-9; j_call: TRBJ2-1; d_call: TRBD2; cdr3_aa: CASSPLAGKYNEQFF; cdr3_nt: TGTGCCAGCAGCCCCCTAGCGGGGAAATACAATGAGCAGTTCTTC
clone_size: NA; cdr3_length: 17; v_call: TRBV6-4; j_call: TRBJ1-5; d_call: NA; cdr3_aa: CASSAPWREGGNQPQHF; cdr3_nt: TGTGCCAGCAGCGCCCCCTGGAGGGAGGGAGGCAATCAGCCCCAGCATTTT
clone_size: NA; cdr3_length: 11; v_call: TRBV30; j_call: TRBJ1-3; d_call: NA; cdr3_aa: CASRAGNTIYF; cdr3_nt: TGTGCGTCGAGGGCGGGGAACACCATATATTTT
clone_size: NA; cdr3_length: 13; v_call: TRBV5-5; j_call: TRBJ2-2; d_call: NA; cdr3_aa: CASSSVYSGELFF; cdr3_nt: TGTGCCAGCAGCTCCGTTTATTCCGGGGAGCTGTTTTTT
clone_size: NA; cdr3_length: 16; v_call: TRBV15; j_call: TRBJ1-4; d_call: TRBD1; cdr3_aa: CATSRDRTGVSEKLFF; cdr3_nt: TGTGCCACCAGCAGGGATCGGACAGGGGTGTCGGAAAAACTGTTTTTT
clone_size: NA; cdr3_length: 14; v_call: TRBV5-5; j_call: TRBJ2-7; d_call: NA; cdr3_aa: CASSWDGSSYEQYF; cdr3_nt: TGTGCCAGCAGTTGGGACGGGAGCTCCTACGAGCAGTACTTC
clone_size: NA; cdr3_length: 16; v_call: TRBV4-1; j_call: TRBJ2-2; d_call: TRBD2; cdr3_aa: CASSSWGLGRTGELFF; cdr3_nt: TGCGCCAGCAGCTCCTGGGGACTAGGTCGCACCGGGGAGCTGTTTTTT
clone_size: NA; cdr3_length: 15; v_call: TRBV5-6; j_call: TRBJ2-2; d_call: TRBD2; cdr3_aa: CASSLALAGTGELFF; cdr3_nt: TGTGCCAGCAGCTTGGCGCTAGCGGGAACCGGGGAGCTGTTTTTT
clone_size: NA; cdr3_length: 16; v_call: TRBV7-8; j_call: TRBJ2-1; d_call: NA; cdr3_aa: CASSLLTLGSYNEQFF; cdr3_nt: TGTGCCAGCAGCTTACTCACTCTAGGCTCCTACAATGAGCAGTTCTTC
clone_size: NA; cdr3_length: 15; v_call: TRBV2; j_call: TRBJ1-2; d_call: TRBD1; cdr3_aa: CASLEGAEDNYGYTF; cdr3_nt: TGTGCCAGCCTGGAGGGGGCCGAGGATAACTATGGCTACACCTTC
clone_size: NA; cdr3_length: 16; v_call: TRBV15; j_call: TRBJ1-2; d_call: TRBD1; cdr3_aa: CATSRVGQGVVYGYTF; cdr3_nt: TGTGCCACCAGCAGAGTCGGACAGGGGGTGGTCTATGGCTACACCTTC
clone_size: NA; cdr3_length: 15; v_call: TRBV19; j_call: TRBJ2-6; d_call: NA; cdr3_aa: CASSTISSGANVLTF; cdr3_nt: TGTGCCAGTAGTACCATTTCCTCTGGGGCCAACGTCCTGACTTTC
clone_size: NA; cdr3_length: 13; v_call: TRBV9; j_call: TRBJ1-1; d_call: TRBD1; cdr3_aa: CASSPTGGAEAFF; cdr3_nt: TGTGCCAGCAGCCCTACAGGGGGGGCTGAAGCTTTCTTT